This is a list of T cell receptor beta chains from one sample in a study of blood T cells in healthy people across ages. Each CDR3 protein is one row after TCRdb ran MiXCR on the 5' RACE reads. The repertoire holds hundreds of thousands of distinct CDR3 sequences, with 20% to 25% as singletons. Input material: blood. The receptors stem from a man aged 65 to 79 in good health. Each CDR3 is given with its conserved first and last residue. The D gene is left open where the match is weak. Size values are once, few and many counts, or a class for expanded clones, and some rows have none.

size: few
V: TRBV7-8
D: .
J: TRBJ2-5
DNA: TGTGCCAGCAGCTCCCCGGCAGCTTGGACCCAGTACTTC
CDR3: CASSSPAAWTQYF

size: .
V: TRBV6-5
D: .
J: TRBJ2-2
DNA: TGTGCCAGCAGTTACTCGACTAGAAGCGGGAACACCGGGGAGCTGTTTTTT
CDR3: CASSYSTRSGNTGELFF

size: .
V: TRBV5-6
D: .
J: TRBJ2-4
DNA: TGTGCCAGCAGCTGGGGGGGTATGGGGGGCGGAATAGCCAAAAACATTCAGTACTTC
CDR3: CASSWGGMGGGIAKNIQYF

size: .
V: TRBV20-1
D: TRBD2
J: TRBJ2-1
DNA: TGCAGTGCTAGTTTATGGGCTAGCGGGGGCATGCACGATGAGCAGTTCTTC
CDR3: CSASLWASGGMHDEQFF

size: few
V: TRBV9
D: TRBD1
J: TRBJ2-5
DNA: TGTGCCAGCAGCGCAGGGGGCAATATCCAAGAGACCCAGTACTTC
CDR3: CASSAGGNIQETQYF

size: .
V: TRBV19
D: TRBD2
J: TRBJ2-4
DNA: TGTGCCAGTAGTATAGGGACTAGCGGGAGGTTTGGCAAAAACATTCAGTACTTC
CDR3: CASSIGTSGRFGKNIQYF

size: .
V: TRBV29-1
D: .
J: TRBJ1-1
DNA: TGCAGCGTGAAGCCGGACCCTCAACTCATGAACACTGAAGCTTTCTTT
CDR3: CSVKPDPQLMNTEAFF

size: .
V: TRBV20-1
D: TRBD1
J: TRBJ2-5
DNA: TGCAGTGCGAGTCCGGGACAGCAAGAGACCCAGTACTTC
CDR3: CSASPGQQETQYF

size: .
V: TRBV20-1
D: .
J: TRBJ2-1
DNA: TGCAGTGCTCCGAGCGCGGCCCTATCCTACAATGAGCAGTTCTTC
CDR3: CSAPSAALSYNEQFF

size: .
V: TRBV20-1
D: .
J: TRBJ2-5
DNA: TGCAGTGCTAGAGAACGCCTCGGCAGAAGGGAGACCCAGTACTTC
CDR3: CSARERLGRRETQYF

size: many
V: TRBV3-1
D: .
J: TRBJ2-7
DNA: TGTGCCAGCAGCCTAGAATCCGGGACCTCCTACGAGCAGTACTTC
CDR3: CASSLESGTSYEQYF

size: .
V: TRBV3-1
D: .
J: TRBJ2-5
DNA: TGTGCCAGCAGCCAAGATTTCAACTTGGGTCAAGAGACCCAGTACTTC
CDR3: CASSQDFNLGQETQYF

size: .
V: TRBV4-1
D: TRBD2
J: TRBJ2-5
DNA: TGCGCCAGCAGCCAAGATCCTAGCGGGAGTTGGGAGACCCAGTACTTC
CDR3: CASSQDPSGSWETQYF

size: few
V: TRBV18
D: TRBD2
J: TRBJ2-1
DNA: TGTGCCAGCTCAGGACTAGCGGGTTTCTACAATGAGCAGTTCTTC
CDR3: CASSGLAGFYNEQFF

size: .
V: TRBV12-3/TRBV12-4
D: TRBD2
J: TRBJ2-7
DNA: TGTGCCAGCGGGAGGGGCTCCTACGAGCAGTACTTC
CDR3: CASGRGSYEQYF

size: .
V: TRBV24-1
D: TRBD1
J: TRBJ2-5
DNA: TGTGCCACCAGTGCCAAGACAGGGTCGGGTGAGACCCAGTACTTC
CDR3: CATSAKTGSGETQYF

size: few
V: TRBV20-1
D: .
J: TRBJ2-3
DNA: TGCAGTGCCATCCTTGGGGGAGGTGGCACAGATACGCAGTATTTT
CDR3: CSAILGGGGTDTQYF

size: .
V: TRBV12-3/TRBV12-4
D: .
J: TRBJ2-5
DNA: TGTGCCAGCAGTTTAGCGCGGGGACTGAGGCAAGAGACCCAGTACTTC
CDR3: CASSLARGLRQETQYF

size: .
V: TRBV10-3
D: TRBD2
J: TRBJ2-2
DNA: TGTGCCATCAGAACAGCAGGGAGGGACACCGGGGAGCTGTTTTTT
CDR3: CAIRTAGRDTGELFF

size: few
V: TRBV5-1
D: TRBD2
J: TRBJ2-7
DNA: TGCGCCAGCAGCTCGGGACGGGGGGTGGACGAGCAGTACTTC
CDR3: CASSSGRGVDEQYF

size: .
V: TRBV11-2
D: .
J: TRBJ2-3
DNA: TGTGCCAGCAGCCCCTCCCCGGGGGTAGGGTTCCAGGGTAGCACAGATACGCAGTATTTT
CDR3: CASSPSPGVGFQGSTDTQYF

size: many
V: TRBV5-1
D: .
J: TRBJ1-4
DNA: TGCGCCAGCAGCTTGACGACGGCGGTTAATGAAAAACTGTTTTTT
CDR3: CASSLTTAVNEKLFF

size: many
V: TRBV7-9
D: TRBD2
J: TRBJ2-1
DNA: TGTGCCAGCAGCCCTGCCCTACGAGCGGGAGGCTCACTTAGTCACAATGAGCAGTTCTTC
CDR3: CASSPALRAGGSLSHNEQFF

size: .
V: TRBV14
D: TRBD2
J: TRBJ2-1
DNA: TGTGCCAGCAGCCCAAGTCCGGGACTAGTTCTTGAGCAGTTCTTC
CDR3: CASSPSPGLVLEQFF

size: few
V: TRBV13
D: TRBD1
J: TRBJ2-3
DNA: TGTGCCAGCAGCTTGGGACAGGGGACGCAAGATACGCAGTATTTT
CDR3: CASSLGQGTQDTQYF

size: .
V: TRBV29-1
D: TRBD1
J: TRBJ1-2
DNA: TGCAGCGATAGGGACAGTAACGACTATGGCTACACCTTC
CDR3: CSDRDSNDYGYTF

size: .
V: TRBV20-1
D: TRBD2
J: TRBJ2-3
DNA: TGCAGTGCTAGACGGCTAGCGGGAGTGGCAGATACGCAGTATTTT
CDR3: CSARRLAGVADTQYF

size: .
V: TRBV12-3/TRBV12-4
D: TRBD2
J: TRBJ2-3
DNA: TGTGCCAGCAGTCCCCAGGGACTAGCGGGAGATAATGCGCAATATTTT
CDR3: CASSPQGLAGDNAQYF

size: .
V: TRBV20-1
D: .
J: TRBJ2-5
DNA: TGCAGTGCCACTCACGGGACCCAGTACTTC
CDR3: CSATHGTQYF

size: .
V: TRBV7-9
D: .
J: TRBJ2-1
DNA: TGTGCCAGCAGCCCAAGACCTATTTCGGGATACAATGAGCAGTTCTTC
CDR3: CASSPRPISGYNEQFF

size: few
V: TRBV7-9
D: .
J: TRBJ2-5
DNA: TGTGCCAGCAGCTTAGATGGGGGGGCCTACCAAGAGACCCAGTACTTC
CDR3: CASSLDGGAYQETQYF

size: few
V: TRBV7-9
D: .
J: TRBJ1-1
DNA: TGTGCCAGCAGCCCAGGGATTGAAGCTTTCTTT
CDR3: CASSPGIEAFF

size: few
V: TRBV9
D: .
J: TRBJ1-1
DNA: TGTGCCAGCAGCTCGTCGACCATCGGGACTGAAGCTTTCTTT
CDR3: CASSSSTIGTEAFF

size: few
V: TRBV6-2/TRBV6-3
D: .
J: TRBJ2-7
DNA: TGTGCCAGCAGTTCCACCGGGGTGGGATACGAGCAGTACTTC
CDR3: CASSSTGVGYEQYF

size: .
V: TRBV18
D: .
J: TRBJ1-4
DNA: TGTGCCAGCTCATTCGGGACGGTTAATGAAAAACTGTTTTTT
CDR3: CASSFGTVNEKLFF

size: .
V: TRBV19
D: TRBD2
J: TRBJ2-1
DNA: TGTGCCAGTAGTCGCCGGGCTAGCGGGGACAATGAGCAGTTCTTC
CDR3: CASSRRASGDNEQFF

size: .
V: TRBV7-6
D: TRBD2
J: TRBJ2-3
DNA: TGTGCCAGCAGCTTAGGGTCTAGGACTAGCAGCACAGATACGCAGTATTTT
CDR3: CASSLGSRTSSTDTQYF

size: .
V: TRBV5-1
D: .
J: TRBJ2-3
DNA: TGCGCCAGCAGCTTGAGAGTCGGGAAAACAGATACGCAGTATTTT
CDR3: CASSLRVGKTDTQYF

size: .
V: TRBV3-1
D: .
J: TRBJ2-2
DNA: TGTGCCAGCAGCCATGATCGAGTCCTAGCTATCACCGGGGAGCTGTTTTTT
CDR3: CASSHDRVLAITGELFF

size: .
V: TRBV5-6
D: .
J: TRBJ2-7
DNA: TGTGCCAGCAGCTTGGACGAGGGGGACGAGCAGTACTTC
CDR3: CASSLDEGDEQYF

size: many
V: TRBV20-1
D: TRBD2
J: TRBJ2-1
DNA: TGCATCCCCGGGACTAGCGGGATCAGAGGGTTCTTC
CDR3: CIPGTSGIRGFF

size: .
V: TRBV7-2
D: .
J: TRBJ2-5
DNA: TGTGCCAGCAGCACCGGGATCGCACAAGAGACCCAGTACTTC
CDR3: CASSTGIAQETQYF

size: .
V: TRBV11-3
D: .
J: TRBJ2-5
DNA: TGTGCCAGCAGCTTAGACAGGGGCGACCAAGAGACCCAGTACTTC
CDR3: CASSLDRGDQETQYF

size: .
V: TRBV3-1
D: .
J: TRBJ1-5
DNA: TGTGCCAGCAGCCAAGAGGGGGCAGGGGTCCAGCCCCAGCATTTT
CDR3: CASSQEGAGVQPQHF